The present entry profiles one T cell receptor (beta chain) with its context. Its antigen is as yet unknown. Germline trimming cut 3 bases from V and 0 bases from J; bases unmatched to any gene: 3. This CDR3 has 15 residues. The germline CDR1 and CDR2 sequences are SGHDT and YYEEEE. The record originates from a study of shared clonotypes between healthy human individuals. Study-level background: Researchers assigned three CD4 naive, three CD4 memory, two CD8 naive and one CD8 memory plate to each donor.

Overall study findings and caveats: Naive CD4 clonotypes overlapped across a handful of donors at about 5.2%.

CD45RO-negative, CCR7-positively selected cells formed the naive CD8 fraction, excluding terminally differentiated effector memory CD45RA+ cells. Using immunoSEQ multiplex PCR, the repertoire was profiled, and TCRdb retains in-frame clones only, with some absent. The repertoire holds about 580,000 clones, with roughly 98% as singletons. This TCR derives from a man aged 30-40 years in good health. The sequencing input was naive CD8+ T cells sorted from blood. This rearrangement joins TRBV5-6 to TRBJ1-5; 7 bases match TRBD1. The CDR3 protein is CASSSDRYSNQPQHF. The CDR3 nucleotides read TGTGCCAGCAGCTCGGACAGGTATAGCAATCAGCCCCAGCATTTT.